These T cell receptor beta chains were read from a single sample in a study of blood T cell repertoires in COVID-19. Here immunoSEQ multiplex PCR was the method, and the copy in TCRdb shows in-frame clones only, minus some. There are around 180,000 clones in the sample; 85% to 90% occur only once, and 4% to 5% lies in the top ten. What was sequenced was peripheral blood. The receptors here all came from a human donor in a cohort sampled during active COVID-19. Both conserved end residues are part of each CDR3. The order of the fields is V gene, D gene, J gene, clone size, CDR3 protein, CDR3 DNA. The D gene is left open where the match is weak. Clone size is not always given. Where it is, it says once, few, many or a class for expanded clones.

v_call: TRBV6-5
d_call: TRBD2
j_call: TRBJ2-1
clone_size: NA
cdr3_aa: CASSSSLAPTNNEQFF
cdr3_nt: TGTGCCAGCAGTTCCTCACTAGCGCCGACTAACAATGAGCAGTTCTTC

v_call: TRBV5-1
d_call: NA
j_call: TRBJ2-3
clone_size: once
cdr3_aa: CASSLDVGSSTDTQYF
cdr3_nt: TGCGCCAGCAGCTTGGATGTGGGGAGCAGCACAGATACGCAGTATTTT

v_call: TRBV5-6
d_call: TRBD1
j_call: TRBJ2-1
clone_size: once
cdr3_aa: CASSPIRDRGTQEQFF
cdr3_nt: TGTGCCAGCAGCCCTATCCGGGACAGAGGCACCCAGGAGCAGTTCTTC

v_call: TRBV2
d_call: TRBD2
j_call: TRBJ2-1
clone_size: many
cdr3_aa: CASSEDSGGHNEQFF
cdr3_nt: TGTGCCAGCAGTGAAGATTCGGGAGGACACAATGAGCAGTTCTTC

v_call: TRBV6-5
d_call: NA
j_call: TRBJ1-1
clone_size: NA
cdr3_aa: CASSYSGGNTEAFF
cdr3_nt: TGTGCCAGCAGTTATAGCGGGGGGAACACTGAAGCTTTCTTT

v_call: TRBV24-1
d_call: NA
j_call: TRBJ1-1
clone_size: NA
cdr3_aa: CATNSGTEAFF
cdr3_nt: TGTGCCACGAACTCCGGGACTGAAGCTTTCTTT

v_call: TRBV10-3
d_call: NA
j_call: TRBJ1-3
clone_size: NA
cdr3_aa: CAIRGGDTIYF
cdr3_nt: TGTGCCATCAGGGGGGGTGACACCATATATTTT

v_call: TRBV15
d_call: NA
j_call: TRBJ1-3
clone_size: NA
cdr3_aa: CATSRAPGNTIYF
cdr3_nt: TGTGCCACCAGCAGAGCTCCCGGAAACACCATATATTTT

v_call: TRBV27
d_call: NA
j_call: TRBJ2-7
clone_size: NA
cdr3_aa: CASSPTIAQYAYEQYF
cdr3_nt: TGTGCCAGCAGTCCAACAATTGCCCAATACGCCTACGAGCAGTACTTC

v_call: TRBV7-2
d_call: TRBD2
j_call: TRBJ2-7
clone_size: once
cdr3_aa: CASSFRGLGGSSYEQYF
cdr3_nt: TGTGCCAGCAGCTTTCGGGGTCTGGGCGGGAGCTCCTACGAGCAGTACTTC

v_call: TRBV5-1
d_call: NA
j_call: TRBJ2-7
clone_size: NA
cdr3_aa: CASSSSGNDVNEQYF
cdr3_nt: TGCGCCAGCAGCTCTTCAGGGAACGATGTAAACGAGCAGTACTTC

v_call: TRBV5-1
d_call: NA
j_call: TRBJ1-1
clone_size: NA
cdr3_aa: CASSFHSGYPTEAFF
cdr3_nt: TGCGCCAGCAGCTTTCATTCGGGATATCCCACTGAAGCTTTCTTT

v_call: TRBV6-2/TRBV6-3
d_call: NA
j_call: TRBJ1-1
clone_size: NA
cdr3_aa: CASSPQGFTEAFF
cdr3_nt: TGTGCCAGCAGTCCCCAGGGGTTCACTGAAGCTTTCTTT

v_call: TRBV19
d_call: TRBD1
j_call: TRBJ1-1
clone_size: once
cdr3_aa: CASSVQGIAEAFF
cdr3_nt: TGTGCCAGTAGCGTACAGGGGATCGCTGAAGCTTTCTTT

v_call: TRBV5-1
d_call: TRBD2
j_call: TRBJ2-1
clone_size: NA
cdr3_aa: CASSGGISGLAFNEQFF
cdr3_nt: TGCGCCAGCAGCGGCGGCATATCGGGACTAGCTTTCAATGAGCAGTTCTTC

v_call: TRBV11-2
d_call: NA
j_call: TRBJ2-3
clone_size: NA
cdr3_aa: CASSPGTSTDTQYF
cdr3_nt: TGTGCCAGCAGCCCAGGGACTAGCACAGATACGCAGTATTTT

v_call: TRBV20-1
d_call: NA
j_call: TRBJ2-1
clone_size: NA
cdr3_aa: CSASDRGGEQFF
cdr3_nt: TGCAGTGCTAGTGATAGAGGCGGCGAGCAGTTCTTC

v_call: TRBV4-2
d_call: TRBD2
j_call: TRBJ2-5
clone_size: NA
cdr3_aa: CASSQEGGLAGLQETQYF
cdr3_nt: TGTGCCAGCAGCCAAGAAGGTGGCCTAGCGGGACTGCAAGAGACCCAGTACTTC

v_call: TRBV3-1/TRBV3-2
d_call: TRBD1
j_call: TRBJ1-5
clone_size: NA
cdr3_aa: CASSQSGTGQGQPQHF
cdr3_nt: TGTGCCAGCAGCCAATCCGGGACAGGGCAGGGTCAGCCCCAGCATTTT

v_call: TRBV6-1
d_call: NA
j_call: TRBJ1-4
clone_size: NA
cdr3_aa: CASSENRLPNEKLFF
cdr3_nt: TGTGCCAGCAGTGAGAACAGGTTACCTAATGAAAAACTGTTTTTT

v_call: TRBV10-1
d_call: TRBD2
j_call: TRBJ2-1
clone_size: few
cdr3_aa: CASSDGGLADGEQFF
cdr3_nt: TGCGCCAGCAGTGACGGGGGACTAGCTGACGGTGAGCAGTTCTTC

v_call: TRBV3-1/TRBV3-2
d_call: NA
j_call: TRBJ1-1
clone_size: NA
cdr3_aa: CASSQVGWQMNTEAFF
cdr3_nt: TGTGCCAGCAGCCAAGTCGGGTGGCAGATGAACACTGAAGCTTTCTTT

v_call: TRBV30
d_call: TRBD1
j_call: TRBJ1-6
clone_size: NA
cdr3_aa: CAWRGGVGSPLHF
cdr3_nt: TGTGCCTGGCGAGGGGGCGTGGGTTCACCCCTCCACTTT

v_call: TRBV2
d_call: TRBD1
j_call: TRBJ1-2
clone_size: NA
cdr3_aa: CASSTDRGSGGYTF
cdr3_nt: TGTGCCAGCTCCACCGACAGGGGGAGTGGTGGCTACACCTTC

v_call: TRBV5-1
d_call: NA
j_call: TRBJ2-5
clone_size: NA
cdr3_aa: CASSLANVRQGETQYF
cdr3_nt: TGCGCCAGCAGCTTGGCGAATGTACGGCAGGGAGAGACCCAGTACTTC

v_call: TRBV28
d_call: TRBD1
j_call: TRBJ1-2
clone_size: NA
cdr3_aa: CASSFNRGEDGYTF
cdr3_nt: TGTGCCAGCAGTTTTAACAGGGGGGAAGACGGCTACACCTTC

v_call: TRBV5-6
d_call: TRBD2
j_call: TRBJ2-1
clone_size: NA
cdr3_aa: CASTRMTSGGAYEQFF
cdr3_nt: TGTGCCAGCACCCGAATGACTAGCGGGGGGGCTTATGAGCAGTTCTTC

v_call: TRBV6-5
d_call: TRBD1
j_call: TRBJ1-2
clone_size: NA
cdr3_aa: CATTDRENYGYTF
cdr3_nt: TGTGCCACCACAGACAGGGAGAACTATGGCTACACCTTC

v_call: TRBV6-4
d_call: TRBD1
j_call: TRBJ1-5
clone_size: NA
cdr3_aa: CASSDSMSRGHQPQHF
cdr3_nt: TGTGCCAGCAGTGACTCGATGAGCAGGGGGCATCAGCCCCAGCATTTT

v_call: TRBV7-9
d_call: TRBD1
j_call: TRBJ1-2
clone_size: NA
cdr3_aa: CASSRITGGAIYGYTF
cdr3_nt: TGTGCCAGCAGCCGAATCACAGGGGGAGCTATCTATGGCTACACCTTC

v_call: TRBV5-1
d_call: TRBD1
j_call: TRBJ1-2
clone_size: NA
cdr3_aa: CASTFGTGSGLNGYTF
cdr3_nt: TGCGCCAGCACTTTTGGGACAGGGAGCGGGTTGAATGGCTACACCTTC

v_call: TRBV19
d_call: TRBD1
j_call: TRBJ2-4
clone_size: NA
cdr3_aa: CASSTSGTGLAKNIQYF
cdr3_nt: TGTGCCAGTAGTACCTCCGGGACAGGTCTAGCCAAAAACATTCAGTACTTC

v_call: TRBV5-1
d_call: NA
j_call: TRBJ1-2
clone_size: NA
cdr3_aa: CASSSQGLGYTF
cdr3_nt: TGCGCCAGCAGCTCCCAGGGACTTGGCTACACCTTC

v_call: TRBV6-2/TRBV6-3
d_call: TRBD1
j_call: TRBJ2-7
clone_size: NA
cdr3_aa: CASSPSGTGRTYEQYF
cdr3_nt: TGTGCCAGCAGCCCCTCCGGGACAGGGAGGACCTACGAGCAGTACTTC

v_call: TRBV9
d_call: TRBD2
j_call: TRBJ2-3
clone_size: NA
cdr3_aa: CASSEGLAGGSSTDTQYF
cdr3_nt: TGTGCCAGCAGCGAGGGCCTAGCGGGTGGGTCTAGCACAGATACGCAGTATTTT

v_call: TRBV10-3
d_call: NA
j_call: TRBJ2-2
clone_size: once
cdr3_aa: CASSRGAGELFF
cdr3_nt: TGTGCCTCGAGTAGGGGCGCCGGGGAGCTGTTTTTT

v_call: TRBV28
d_call: NA
j_call: TRBJ2-4
clone_size: NA
cdr3_aa: CASSFAGLQNIQYF
cdr3_nt: TGTGCCAGCAGTTTTGCAGGGTTGCAAAACATTCAGTACTTC

v_call: TRBV15
d_call: TRBD1
j_call: TRBJ2-7
clone_size: NA
cdr3_aa: CATSRDRQGVWQYF
cdr3_nt: TGTGCCACCAGCAGAGACCGACAGGGAGTGTGGCAGTACTTC

v_call: TRBV10-1
d_call: NA
j_call: TRBJ2-5
clone_size: NA
cdr3_aa: CASSVDPGGTQYF
cdr3_nt: TGCGCCAGCAGTGTCGACCCCGGCGGGACCCAGTACTTC

v_call: TRBV11-3
d_call: TRBD1
j_call: TRBJ2-2
clone_size: NA
cdr3_aa: CASSSSGQGARTGELFF
cdr3_nt: TGTGCCAGCAGCTCCTCGGGACAGGGGGCAAGAACCGGGGAGCTGTTTTTT

v_call: TRBV24-1
d_call: TRBD1
j_call: TRBJ2-3
clone_size: NA
cdr3_aa: CATSDTGGPSTDTQYF
cdr3_nt: TGTGCCACCAGTGATACAGGGGGCCCTAGCACAGATACGCAGTATTTT